This TCR beta chain was retrieved from a study of T cell repertoires in cytomegalovirus infection. Overall study: Indications of both CMV infection and matching HLA type were provided by public TCR beta signatures. Study observations and caveats: Dominant in the ex vivo response were TCR beta clonotypes restricted by HLA-C and specific for CMV. People with CMV and the relevant HLA were identified by cumulative public TCR beta family frequency.

Trimming cost V 6 bases and J 5 bases, with 19 bases left between them. This CDR3 is 15 amino acids long. From germline, CDR1 is MRHNA and CDR2 SNTAGT. Points on this clonotype: What it recognizes is unknown.

TCRdb fed the reads into MiXCR, producing one record per CDR3 protein. The table has some 450,000 distinct CDR3 sequences, approximately 33% seen once. The chain carries TRBV6-4 and TRBJ1-1; TRBD1 might be the D (6 bases). This receptor was obtained from a human donor in good health (CMV status not recorded). Some clones in this sample may be carry-over from other donors' samples. Sequenced input: PBMCs. In DNA, the CDR3 is TGTGCCAGCAGCCAGGAGGGGGGCGGGTTGACTGAAGCTTTCTTT. This encodes CASSQEGGGLTEAFF.